These T cell receptor beta chains were read from a single sample in a study of T cells in Graves' hyperthyroidism and ophthalmopathy. TCRdb itself ran the multiplex PCR reads through MiXCR, one entry per CDR3 protein. The table has 800,000 or so distinct CDR3 sequences, about 38% seen once; the top ten hold about 9%. Sequenced material: blood. The source is a young man with Graves' hyperthyroidism. CDR3s include the opening cysteine and the closing phenylalanine or tryptophan. Fields, in order: clone size, D gene, V gene, J gene, CDR3 DNA, CDR3 protein. D genes are given only for firm matches. For some rows the clone size is stated as once, few or many, or as a class when expanded; others skip it.

clone size: many
D gene: -
V gene: TRBV29-1
J gene: TRBJ2-5
CDR3 DNA: TGCAGCGCGGATGGAGTTTCAGAGACCCAGTACTTC
CDR3 protein: CSADGVSETQYF

clone size: -
D gene: -
V gene: TRBV29-1
J gene: TRBJ1-1
CDR3 DNA: TGCAGTGAGTGGCAGTCGAACACTGAAGCTTTCTTT
CDR3 protein: CSEWQSNTEAFF

clone size: many
D gene: -
V gene: TRBV2
J gene: TRBJ1-6
CDR3 DNA: TGTGCCAGCAGTCAGACATATAATTCACCCCTCCACTTT
CDR3 protein: CASSQTYNSPLHF

clone size: many
D gene: -
V gene: TRBV29-1
J gene: TRBJ1-1
CDR3 DNA: TGCAGCGTTGAAGATGGTCCGGGGGCGGAAGCTTTCTTT
CDR3 protein: CSVEDGPGAEAFF

clone size: -
D gene: -
V gene: TRBV7-9
J gene: TRBJ2-5
CDR3 DNA: TGTGCCAGCACGAACAGAGACCTCCAAGAGACCCAGTACTTC
CDR3 protein: CASTNRDLQETQYF

clone size: few
D gene: -
V gene: TRBV4-2
J gene: TRBJ1-4
CDR3 DNA: TGTGCCAGCAGCCGAGGGGGGACAAAACTGTTTTTT
CDR3 protein: CASSRGGTKLFF

clone size: few
D gene: TRBD1
V gene: TRBV5-4
J gene: TRBJ1-1
CDR3 DNA: TGTGCCACGCTAAAGGGACAGAGCGATGAAGCTTTCTTT
CDR3 protein: CATLKGQSDEAFF

clone size: -
D gene: TRBD1
V gene: TRBV7-6
J gene: TRBJ1-5
CDR3 DNA: TGTGCCAGCAGCGCGGTTACAGGGGAAGAGACCCAGCATTTT
CDR3 protein: CASSAVTGEETQHF

clone size: -
D gene: -
V gene: TRBV10-3
J gene: TRBJ1-4
CDR3 DNA: TGTGCCATCAGTTCCGGGACACCGAATGAAAAACTGTTTTTT
CDR3 protein: CAISSGTPNEKLFF

clone size: many
D gene: -
V gene: TRBV20-1
J gene: TRBJ2-5
CDR3 DNA: TGCAGTGGGGCGCTCGGGGAGACCCAGTACTTC
CDR3 protein: CSGALGETQYF

clone size: -
D gene: -
V gene: TRBV12-3/TRBV12-4
J gene: TRBJ2-5
CDR3 DNA: TGTGCCAGCAGTTTGGTACAAGGGGAGGAAGAGGTTGAGACCCAGTACTTC
CDR3 protein: CASSLVQGEEEVETQYF

clone size: -
D gene: -
V gene: TRBV5-5
J gene: TRBJ2-7
CDR3 DNA: TGTGCCAGCAGCTTGGTGGGCAGTCGGAACGAGCAGTACTTC
CDR3 protein: CASSLVGSRNEQYF

clone size: -
D gene: -
V gene: TRBV2
J gene: TRBJ2-7
CDR3 DNA: TGTGCCAGCGACCTCTCCTACGAGCAGTACTTC
CDR3 protein: CASDLSYEQYF

clone size: -
D gene: -
V gene: TRBV12-3/TRBV12-4
J gene: TRBJ1-4
CDR3 DNA: TGTGCCAGCACCCTAGGGGCTAATGAAAAACTGTTTTTT
CDR3 protein: CASTLGANEKLFF

clone size: few
D gene: -
V gene: TRBV7-9
J gene: TRBJ1-6
CDR3 DNA: TGTGCCAGCAGCCTGGGACATTCGAGCTCCTATAATTCACCCCTCCACTTT
CDR3 protein: CASSLGHSSSYNSPLHF

clone size: -
D gene: -
V gene: TRBV11-1
J gene: TRBJ1-5
CDR3 DNA: TGTGCCAGCAGGCTGGGGGGAAGGAATCAGCCCCAGCATTTT
CDR3 protein: CASRLGGRNQPQHF

clone size: few
D gene: -
V gene: TRBV20-1
J gene: TRBJ2-7
CDR3 DNA: TGCAGTGCTAGGCCGGGGAGCGTGCGCTCCTACGAGCAGTACTTC
CDR3 protein: CSARPGSVRSYEQYF

clone size: -
D gene: -
V gene: TRBV20-1
J gene: TRBJ2-5
CDR3 DNA: TGCAGTGCTAGAGGGACACCCGAAAAGCAAGAGACCCAGTACTTC
CDR3 protein: CSARGTPEKQETQYF

clone size: -
D gene: TRBD1
V gene: TRBV10-3
J gene: TRBJ1-1
CDR3 DNA: TGTGCCATCAGTGGGACAGGGGGTGGCACTGAAGCTTTCTTT
CDR3 protein: CAISGTGGGTEAFF

clone size: many
D gene: -
V gene: TRBV5-1
J gene: TRBJ1-2
CDR3 DNA: TGCGCCAGCAGCTTGGACGCTAGAGCCGCTAACTATGGCTACACCTTC
CDR3 protein: CASSLDARAANYGYTF

clone size: few
D gene: -
V gene: TRBV12-3/TRBV12-4
J gene: TRBJ1-2
CDR3 DNA: TGTGCCAGCAGCCTACAGGAACACTATGGCTACACCTTC
CDR3 protein: CASSLQEHYGYTF

clone size: -
D gene: TRBD1
V gene: TRBV10-3
J gene: TRBJ1-2
CDR3 DNA: TGTGCCAACAGTGAGTCGGGGCAGGGGGTGTCAGAGGATGGCTACACCTTC
CDR3 protein: CANSESGQGVSEDGYTF

clone size: once
D gene: -
V gene: TRBV4-3
J gene: TRBJ1-1
CDR3 DNA: TGCGCCAGCAGCCAAGACCCAGGTCCTGAAGCTTTCTTT
CDR3 protein: CASSQDPGPEAFF

clone size: -
D gene: -
V gene: TRBV6-5
J gene: TRBJ2-2
CDR3 DNA: TGTGCCAGCAGCTCCGATTACACCGGGGAGCTGTTTTTT
CDR3 protein: CASSSDYTGELFF

clone size: -
D gene: -
V gene: TRBV5-1
J gene: TRBJ1-4
CDR3 DNA: TGTGCCAGCAGCCGAGAGGGTGATGAAAAACTGTTTTTT
CDR3 protein: CASSREGDEKLFF

clone size: -
D gene: TRBD2
V gene: TRBV29-1
J gene: TRBJ2-7
CDR3 DNA: TGCAGCGCCGTGACTAGCCCGGGCTACGAGCAGTACTTC
CDR3 protein: CSAVTSPGYEQYF

clone size: many
D gene: -
V gene: TRBV20-1
J gene: TRBJ2-7
CDR3 DNA: TGCAGTGCGCGGAGTGGACAGCGGGACCCCTACGAGCAGTACTTC
CDR3 protein: CSARSGQRDPYEQYF

clone size: once
D gene: -
V gene: TRBV20-1
J gene: TRBJ2-7
CDR3 DNA: TGCAGTGCTAGTGTGGGGGCCAACGAGCAGTACTTC
CDR3 protein: CSASVGANEQYF

clone size: -
D gene: TRBD1
V gene: TRBV7-2
J gene: TRBJ1-3
CDR3 DNA: TGTGCCAGCACTCCCCAGGGGGCGGGATATGGAAACACCATATATTTT
CDR3 protein: CASTPQGAGYGNTIYF

clone size: -
D gene: -
V gene: TRBV29-1
J gene: TRBJ1-2
CDR3 DNA: TGCAGCCTGTTAGCTAACTATGGCTACACCTTC
CDR3 protein: CSLLANYGYTF

clone size: few
D gene: -
V gene: TRBV14
J gene: TRBJ1-3
CDR3 DNA: TGTGCCAGCAGCCAAGATTGGGACAACTCTGGAAACACCATATATTTT
CDR3 protein: CASSQDWDNSGNTIYF

clone size: few
D gene: -
V gene: TRBV10-3
J gene: TRBJ1-4
CDR3 DNA: TGTGCCACTCACAGGGCCCCTAGGGAAAAACTGTTTTTT
CDR3 protein: CATHRAPREKLFF

clone size: few
D gene: -
V gene: TRBV5-4
J gene: TRBJ1-6
CDR3 DNA: TGTGCCAGCAGCCGGTTGGGGGCTGAAGCGCCCCTCCACTTT
CDR3 protein: CASSRLGAEAPLHF

clone size: -
D gene: TRBD1
V gene: TRBV6-1
J gene: TRBJ1-5
CDR3 DNA: TGTGCCAGCAGTGAAGTGGAGGACAGGGGGCCAACCTATAGCAATCAGCCCCAGCATTTT
CDR3 protein: CASSEVEDRGPTYSNQPQHF

clone size: many
D gene: -
V gene: TRBV10-2
J gene: TRBJ1-3
CDR3 DNA: TGCGCCAGCAGTTTATCACAGCCCTCTGGAAACACCATATATTTT
CDR3 protein: CASSLSQPSGNTIYF

clone size: -
D gene: -
V gene: TRBV19
J gene: TRBJ2-7
CDR3 DNA: TGTGCCAGTAGTTGGGCGGACAGAGATTCCTACGAGCAGTACTTC
CDR3 protein: CASSWADRDSYEQYF

clone size: -
D gene: -
V gene: TRBV10-3
J gene: TRBJ2-1
CDR3 DNA: TGTGCCATCACCCGAGAACCAATAGACTCCTACAATGAGCAGTTCTTC
CDR3 protein: CAITREPIDSYNEQFF

clone size: few
D gene: -
V gene: TRBV6-5
J gene: TRBJ2-7
CDR3 DNA: TGTGCCAGCAGTTACGCTGAGCGGAGCTACGAGCAGTACTTC
CDR3 protein: CASSYAERSYEQYF

clone size: -
D gene: -
V gene: TRBV20-1
J gene: TRBJ2-7
CDR3 DNA: TGCAGTGCTCTCCCCGAGCGGTCCCATAGCTCCTACGAGCAGTACTTC
CDR3 protein: CSALPERSHSSYEQYF

clone size: -
D gene: TRBD1
V gene: TRBV29-1
J gene: TRBJ2-6
CDR3 DNA: TGCAGCGGACAGGGGACCTCTGGGGCCAACGTCCTGACTTTC
CDR3 protein: CSGQGTSGANVLTF

clone size: few
D gene: -
V gene: TRBV20-1
J gene: TRBJ2-2
CDR3 DNA: TGCAGTGCAGAGGGACCGTTCACCGGGGAGCTGTTTTTT
CDR3 protein: CSAEGPFTGELFF

clone size: few
D gene: -
V gene: TRBV2
J gene: TRBJ1-1
CDR3 DNA: TGTGCCAGCAGTGAGGGGGGAGTGGGCAACACTGAAGCTTTCTTT
CDR3 protein: CASSEGGVGNTEAFF

clone size: -
D gene: -
V gene: TRBV7-2
J gene: TRBJ2-1
CDR3 DNA: TGTGCCAGCAGCTTAGAGTCCTACAATGAGCAGTTCTTC
CDR3 protein: CASSLESYNEQFF

clone size: few
D gene: TRBD1
V gene: TRBV20-1
J gene: TRBJ2-7
CDR3 DNA: TGCAGTGGGTGGGACAGGGTATCCTACGAGCAGTACTTC
CDR3 protein: CSGWDRVSYEQYF

clone size: -
D gene: TRBD1
V gene: TRBV29-1
J gene: TRBJ2-7
CDR3 DNA: TGCAGCGGGGGGGACAGGAGCTCCTACGAGCAGTACTTC
CDR3 protein: CSGGDRSSYEQYF

clone size: many
D gene: -
V gene: TRBV7-8
J gene: TRBJ1-1
CDR3 DNA: TGTGCCAGCAGCTATCGGAAGAACACTGAAGCTTTCTTT
CDR3 protein: CASSYRKNTEAFF

clone size: -
D gene: -
V gene: TRBV7-9
J gene: TRBJ2-2
CDR3 DNA: TGTGCCAGCAGCTTTTTAGCAGGGCGCTTGACCGAGGAGCTGTTTTTT
CDR3 protein: CASSFLAGRLTEELFF

clone size: -
D gene: -
V gene: TRBV20-1
J gene: TRBJ2-5
CDR3 DNA: TGCAGTGCTTACCCAGGGGAGAAGACCCAGTACTTC
CDR3 protein: CSAYPGEKTQYF

clone size: -
D gene: -
V gene: TRBV11-3
J gene: TRBJ1-1
CDR3 DNA: TGTGCCAGCAGCCTCCTGGGCCCGGGGGGGATGAACACTGAAGCTTTCTTT
CDR3 protein: CASSLLGPGGMNTEAFF

clone size: many
D gene: TRBD2
V gene: TRBV7-2
J gene: TRBJ2-7
CDR3 DNA: TGTGCCAGCAGCCGGGAGGGCTCCTACGAGCAGTACTTC
CDR3 protein: CASSREGSYEQYF

clone size: few
D gene: TRBD1
V gene: TRBV5-1
J gene: TRBJ1-1
CDR3 DNA: TGCGCCAGCAGCTTGGGCACCCGGGACAGAGGGGCTGAAGCTTTCTTT
CDR3 protein: CASSLGTRDRGAEAFF

clone size: few
D gene: -
V gene: TRBV5-8
J gene: TRBJ1-4
CDR3 DNA: TGTGCCAGCAGCCAAGGATCGGGGAAACTGTTTTTT
CDR3 protein: CASSQGSGKLFF

clone size: many
D gene: TRBD1
V gene: TRBV19
J gene: TRBJ1-1
CDR3 DNA: TGTGCCAGTAGTTTCCTCGGGACAGGGGGTAATGAAGCTTTCTTT
CDR3 protein: CASSFLGTGGNEAFF

clone size: -
D gene: TRBD2
V gene: TRBV14
J gene: TRBJ2-7
CDR3 DNA: TGTGCCAGCAGCCAAGATAGAAAGACGGATAGCGGGAGCTCCTACGAGCAGTACTTC
CDR3 protein: CASSQDRKTDSGSSYEQYF

clone size: -
D gene: TRBD1
V gene: TRBV10-3
J gene: TRBJ1-2
CDR3 DNA: TGTGCCATCAGTGAAACGCCGACAGGGACCTATGGCTACACCTTC
CDR3 protein: CAISETPTGTYGYTF

clone size: -
D gene: TRBD1
V gene: TRBV7-6
J gene: TRBJ2-7
CDR3 DNA: TGTGCCAGCAGCAAAATGGGACAGGGGGGAAGCGAGCAGTACTTC
CDR3 protein: CASSKMGQGGSEQYF

clone size: many
D gene: -
V gene: TRBV15
J gene: TRBJ1-6
CDR3 DNA: TGTGCCACCAGCACCAGGGCTGTGGATTCACCCCTCCACTTT
CDR3 protein: CATSTRAVDSPLHF